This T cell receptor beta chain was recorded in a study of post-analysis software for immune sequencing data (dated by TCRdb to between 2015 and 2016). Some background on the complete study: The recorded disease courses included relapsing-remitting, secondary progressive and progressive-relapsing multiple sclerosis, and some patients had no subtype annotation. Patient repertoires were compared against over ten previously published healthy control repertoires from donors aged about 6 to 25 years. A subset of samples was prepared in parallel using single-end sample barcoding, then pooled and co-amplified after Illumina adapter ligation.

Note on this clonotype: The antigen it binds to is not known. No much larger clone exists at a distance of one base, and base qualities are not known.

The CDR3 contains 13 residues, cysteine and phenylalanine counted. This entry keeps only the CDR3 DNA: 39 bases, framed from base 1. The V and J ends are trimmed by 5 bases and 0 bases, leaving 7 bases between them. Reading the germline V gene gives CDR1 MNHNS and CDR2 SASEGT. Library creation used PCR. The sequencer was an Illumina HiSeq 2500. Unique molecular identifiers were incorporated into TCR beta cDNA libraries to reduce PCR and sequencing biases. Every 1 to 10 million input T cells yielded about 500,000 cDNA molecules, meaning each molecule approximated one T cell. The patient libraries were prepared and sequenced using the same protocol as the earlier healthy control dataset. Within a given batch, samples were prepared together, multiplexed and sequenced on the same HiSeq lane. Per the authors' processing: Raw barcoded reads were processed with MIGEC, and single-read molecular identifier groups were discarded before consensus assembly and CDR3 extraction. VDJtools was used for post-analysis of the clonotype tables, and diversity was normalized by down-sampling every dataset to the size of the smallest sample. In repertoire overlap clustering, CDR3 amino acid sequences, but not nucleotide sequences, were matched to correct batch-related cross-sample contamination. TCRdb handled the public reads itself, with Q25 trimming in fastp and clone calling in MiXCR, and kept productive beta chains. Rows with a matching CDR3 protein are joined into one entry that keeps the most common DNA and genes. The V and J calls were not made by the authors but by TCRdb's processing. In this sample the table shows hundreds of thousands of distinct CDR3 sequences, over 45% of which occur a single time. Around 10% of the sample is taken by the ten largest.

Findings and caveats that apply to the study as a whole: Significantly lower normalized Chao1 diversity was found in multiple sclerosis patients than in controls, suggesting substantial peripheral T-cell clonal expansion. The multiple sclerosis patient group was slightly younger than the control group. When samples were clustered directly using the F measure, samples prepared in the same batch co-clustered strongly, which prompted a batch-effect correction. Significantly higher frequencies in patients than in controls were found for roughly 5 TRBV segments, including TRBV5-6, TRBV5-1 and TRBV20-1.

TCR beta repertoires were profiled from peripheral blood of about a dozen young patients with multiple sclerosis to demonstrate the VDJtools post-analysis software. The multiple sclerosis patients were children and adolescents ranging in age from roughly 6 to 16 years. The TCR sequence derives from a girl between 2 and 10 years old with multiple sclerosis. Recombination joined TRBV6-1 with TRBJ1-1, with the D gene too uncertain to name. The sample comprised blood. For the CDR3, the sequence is CASSPKLNTEAFF. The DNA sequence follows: TGTGCCAGCAGTCCGAAGTTGAACACTGAAGCTTTCTTT.